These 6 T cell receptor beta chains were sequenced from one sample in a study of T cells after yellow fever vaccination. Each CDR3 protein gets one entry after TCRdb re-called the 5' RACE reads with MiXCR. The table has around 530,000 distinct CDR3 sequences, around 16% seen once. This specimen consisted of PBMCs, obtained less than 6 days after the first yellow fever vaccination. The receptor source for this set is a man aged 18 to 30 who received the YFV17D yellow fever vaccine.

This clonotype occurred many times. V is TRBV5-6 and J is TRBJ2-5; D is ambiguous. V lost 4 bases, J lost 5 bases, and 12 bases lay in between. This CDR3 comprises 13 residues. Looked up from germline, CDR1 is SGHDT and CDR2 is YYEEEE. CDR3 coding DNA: TGTGCCAGCAGCCTTGTGGCTTCTGAGACCCAGTACTTC. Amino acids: CASSLVASETQYF.

CDR3 sequence: CASSVIGTGGTEAFF. The CDR3 DNA reads as TGTGCCAGCAGCGTCATAGGGACAGGGGGCACTGAAGCTTTCTTT. V gene TRBV6-1 combines with J gene TRBJ1-1, with 11 bases fitting TRBD1. Germline CDR1 reads MNHNS; CDR2 reads SASEGT. This CDR3 region has 15 residues. The junction had 7 bases not matched to a gene; V was cut back by 6 bases and J by 4 bases.

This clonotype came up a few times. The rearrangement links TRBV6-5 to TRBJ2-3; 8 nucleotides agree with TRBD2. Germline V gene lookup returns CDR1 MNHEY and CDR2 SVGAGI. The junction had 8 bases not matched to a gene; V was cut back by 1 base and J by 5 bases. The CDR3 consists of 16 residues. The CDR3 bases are TGTGCCAGCAGTTACTTGTTTGGCGGGAGGCTAGATACGCAGTATTTT. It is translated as CASSYLFGGRLDTQYF.

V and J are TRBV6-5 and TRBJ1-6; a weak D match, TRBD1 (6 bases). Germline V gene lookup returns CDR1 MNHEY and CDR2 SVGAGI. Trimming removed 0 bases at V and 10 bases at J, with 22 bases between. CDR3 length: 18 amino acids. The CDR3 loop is CASSYSIGTGSFNSPLHF. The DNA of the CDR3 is TGTGCCAGCAGTTACTCAATAGGTACAGGGAGCTTTAACTCACCCCTCCACTTT.

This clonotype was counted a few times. This CDR3 reads CATSETQNSPDTQYF. The DNA for the CDR3 is TGTGCCACCAGTGAGACACAGAATAGTCCTGATACGCAGTATTTT. The chain employs TRBV24-1 and TRBJ2-3; D is ambiguous. This CDR3 comprises 15 residues. Germline values: CDR1 KGHDR, CDR2 SFDVKD. Trimming cost V 4 bases and J 6 bases, with 16 bases left between them.

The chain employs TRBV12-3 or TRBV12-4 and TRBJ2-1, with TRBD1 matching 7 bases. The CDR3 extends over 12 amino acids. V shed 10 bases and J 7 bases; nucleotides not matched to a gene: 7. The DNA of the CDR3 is TGTGCCACCTCGACAGGGTCGAATGAGCAGTTCTTC. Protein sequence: CATSTGSNEQFF.